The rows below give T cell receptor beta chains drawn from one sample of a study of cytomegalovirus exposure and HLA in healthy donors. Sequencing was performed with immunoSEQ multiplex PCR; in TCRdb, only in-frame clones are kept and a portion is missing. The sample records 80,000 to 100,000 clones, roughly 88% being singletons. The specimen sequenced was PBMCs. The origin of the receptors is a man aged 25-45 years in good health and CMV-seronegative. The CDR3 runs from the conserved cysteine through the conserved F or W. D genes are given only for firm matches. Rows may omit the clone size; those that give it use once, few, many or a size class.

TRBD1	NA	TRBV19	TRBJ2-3	CASSLKTGFTDTQYF	TGTGCCAGTAGTCTGAAGACAGGGTTCACAGATACGCAGTATTTT
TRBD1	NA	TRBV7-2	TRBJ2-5	CASSSEYRGETQYF	TGTGCCAGCAGCTCGGAATACAGGGGGGAGACCCAGTACTTC
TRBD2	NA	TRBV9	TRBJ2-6	CASDGGTSGANVLTF	TGTGCCAGCGACGGGGGGACTTCTGGGGCCAACGTCCTGACTTTC
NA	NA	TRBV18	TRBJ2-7	CASSLDRRPTVGQYF	TGTGCCAGCTCTCTCGACAGAAGACCGACGGTGGGGCAGTACTTC
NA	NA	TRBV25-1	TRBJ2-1	CASSQDSQFTHNEQFF	TGTGCCAGCAGCCAAGACTCTCAGTTTACACACAATGAGCAGTTCTTC
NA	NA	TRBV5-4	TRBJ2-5	CASSPQGGQQETQYF	TGTGCCAGCAGCCCTCAGGGGGGACAACAAGAGACCCAGTACTTC
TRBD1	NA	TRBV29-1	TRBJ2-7	CSVFRGIDYEQYF	TGCAGCGTTTTCAGGGGGATCGACTACGAGCAGTACTTC
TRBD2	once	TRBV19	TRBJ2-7	CASSIGGDEQYF	TGTGCCAGTAGTATTGGGGGGGACGAGCAGTACTTC
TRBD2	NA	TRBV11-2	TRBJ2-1	CASSLAWGGEQFF	TGTGCCAGCAGCTTAGCATGGGGGGGTGAGCAGTTCTTC
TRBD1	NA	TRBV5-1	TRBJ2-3	CASQQGARSDTQYF	TGCGCCAGCCAACAGGGGGCGCGGTCAGATACGCAGTATTTT
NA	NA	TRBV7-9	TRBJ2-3	CASSLSRSDGTDTQYF	TGTGCCAGCAGCTTATCGCGGTCAGATGGCACAGATACGCAGTATTTT
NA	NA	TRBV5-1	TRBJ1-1	CASSLVGGNTEAFF	TGCGCCAGCAGCTTGGTAGGGGGGAACACTGAAGCTTTCTTT
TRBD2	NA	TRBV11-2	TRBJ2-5	CASSFGLGLAGDPRETQYF	TGTGCCAGCAGCTTCGGGCTCGGACTAGCGGGAGATCCGAGAGAGACCCAGTACTTC
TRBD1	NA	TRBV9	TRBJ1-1	CASSAIQGPGAFF	TGTGCCAGCAGCGCTATACAGGGGCCGGGAGCTTTCTTT
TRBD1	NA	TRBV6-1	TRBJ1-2	CASTVQGAFYGYTF	TGTGCCAGCACTGTACAGGGGGCGTTCTATGGCTACACCTTC
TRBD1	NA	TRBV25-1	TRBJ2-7	CASSEPQDRGKQYF	TGTGCCAGCAGTGAACCCCAGGACAGGGGCAAGCAGTACTTC
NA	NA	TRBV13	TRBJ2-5	CASSVLARETQYF	TGTGCCAGCAGCGTCCTAGCGAGGGAGACCCAGTACTTC
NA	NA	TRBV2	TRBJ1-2	CASTESKGTGGYTF	TGTGCCAGCACCGAAAGCAAGGGCACGGGGGGCTACACCTTC
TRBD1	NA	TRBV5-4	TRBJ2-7	CASSSTGGSGEQYF	TGTGCCAGCAGCTCGACAGGGGGCTCAGGCGAGCAGTACTTC
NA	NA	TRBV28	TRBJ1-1	CASSKPGPGGITEAFF	TGTGCCAGCAGCAAACCGGGCCCCGGGGGGATAACTGAAGCTTTCTTT
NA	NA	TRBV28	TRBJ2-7	CASSRDFYEQYF	TGTGCCAGCAGTCGGGACTTCTACGAGCAGTACTTC
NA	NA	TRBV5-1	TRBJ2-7	CASSILPGNYEQYF	TGCGCCAGCAGCATCCTCCCCGGGAACTACGAGCAGTACTTC
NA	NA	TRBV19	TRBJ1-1	CASSISGGRGNTEAFF	TGTGCCAGTAGTATCAGTGGGGGCAGGGGGAACACTGAAGCTTTCTTT
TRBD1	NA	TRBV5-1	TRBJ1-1	CASSLEGGARNTEAFF	TGCGCCAGCAGCTTGGAAGGGGGCGCAAGGAACACTGAAGCTTTCTTT
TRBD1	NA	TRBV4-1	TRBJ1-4	CASSQGPRTGYEKLFF	TGCGCCAGCAGCCAGGGGCCTCGGACAGGGTATGAAAAACTGTTTTTT
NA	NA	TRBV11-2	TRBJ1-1	CASSLDRDTEAFF	TGTGCCAGCAGCTTAGACAGGGACACTGAAGCTTTCTTT
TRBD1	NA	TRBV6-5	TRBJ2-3	CASSSLGTATDTQYF	TGTGCCAGCAGCTCCCTGGGGACAGCCACAGATACGCAGTATTTT
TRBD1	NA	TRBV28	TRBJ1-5	CASSTRQGRQPQHF	TGTGCCAGCAGTACCCGACAGGGCCGTCAGCCCCAGCATTTT
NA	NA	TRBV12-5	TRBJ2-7	CASGGPLYEQYF	TGTGCTAGTGGGGGGCCTCTCTACGAGCAGTACTTC
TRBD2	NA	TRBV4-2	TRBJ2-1	CASSQEGVAGVDEQFF	TGTGCCAGCAGCCAAGAAGGGGTAGCGGGAGTAGATGAGCAGTTCTTC
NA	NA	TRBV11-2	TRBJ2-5	CASSFSGPSETQYF	TGTGCCAGCAGCTTCAGTGGTCCGTCGGAGACCCAGTACTTC
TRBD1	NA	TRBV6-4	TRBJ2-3	CASSVTGWTDTQYF	TGTGCCAGCAGTGTGACAGGGTGGACAGATACGCAGTATTTT
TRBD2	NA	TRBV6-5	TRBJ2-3	CASSPASGGSDTQYF	TGTGCCAGCAGCCCCGCGAGCGGGGGGTCAGATACGCAGTATTTT